One T cell receptor (beta chain) is described in this entry. This entry belongs to a study of graft-versus-host responses after intestinal transplantation. This CDR3 has 13 amino acids. CDR1 is KGHSH and CDR2 is LQKENI in the germline V gene. Trimming left V 5 bases short and J 3 bases short, with 10 bases between. This table comes from immunoSEQ multiplex PCR, and its TCRdb copy is limited to in-frame clones, with some not included. The sample shows 13,000 to 15,000 clones, about 30% of them seen only once. The sample here was alloreactive CD4+ T cells from a mixed lymphocyte reaction culture, taken before intestinal transplant. The subset was: CFSE-low proliferating T cells sorted from roughly six-day pre-transplant mixed lymphocyte reaction (GvH or HvG direction). The V gene is TRBV18, the J gene TRBJ2-5, with D possibly being TRBD2 (6 bases). The TCR sequence derives from a human patient who received an intestinal transplant. CDR3 DNA: TGTGCCAGCTCATCGGGAGTAAAAGAGACCCAGTACTTC. It encodes CASSSGVKETQYF.